The source of this TCR beta chain is a study of shared clonotypes between healthy human individuals. Study context: CD4 naive and memory got three plates each, CD8 naive two, CD8 memory one.

Adult donors, all healthy and HIV-negative, had no recent acute infections or vaccinations. Findings and limits, study-wide: Only blood underwent sampling, and tissue repertoires likely differ. Generally, naive subsets came out with larger estimated richness than memory subsets.

The repertoire was sequenced with immunoSEQ multiplex PCR; TCRdb's copy has only in-frame clones and lacks some. The table shows over a million clones, with 70% to 80% occurring only once. This clone has at least ten counts. Its antigen is unknown. Distinct nucleotide sequences in the sample also encode this CDR3. Germline assignment: CDR1 SGHRS and CDR2 YFSETQ. V dropped 0 bases and J dropped 4 bases, with 7 bases sitting between them. CDR3 length: 13 residues. Sequenced: memory CD4+ T cells sorted from blood. The subset: CD45RA-negative fraction. This rearrangement joins TRBV5-1 to TRBJ1-2; D might be TRBD1 (5 bases). This TCR came from a man aged 18-30 years in good health. CDR3 loop: CASSLGGSYGYTF. As DNA, the CDR3 is TGCGCCAGCAGCTTGGGGGGCTCCTATGGCTACACCTTC.